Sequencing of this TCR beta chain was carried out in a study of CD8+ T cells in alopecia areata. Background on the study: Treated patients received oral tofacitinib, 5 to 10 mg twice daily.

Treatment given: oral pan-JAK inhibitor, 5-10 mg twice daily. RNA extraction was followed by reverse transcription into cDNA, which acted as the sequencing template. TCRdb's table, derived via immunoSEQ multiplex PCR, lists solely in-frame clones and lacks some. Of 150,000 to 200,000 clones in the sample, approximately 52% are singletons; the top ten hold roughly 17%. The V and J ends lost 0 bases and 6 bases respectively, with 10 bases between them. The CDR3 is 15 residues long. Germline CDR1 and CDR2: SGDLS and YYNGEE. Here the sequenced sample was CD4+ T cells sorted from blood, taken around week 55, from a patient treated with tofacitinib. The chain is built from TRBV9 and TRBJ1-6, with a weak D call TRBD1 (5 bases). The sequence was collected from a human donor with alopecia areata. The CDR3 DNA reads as TGTGCCAGCAGCGTAGGGGGACTTCTTAATTCACCCCTCCACTTT. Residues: CASSVGGLLNSPLHF.